This TCR beta chain was obtained from a study of blood T cell repertoires in COVID-19. Study-wide background: Researchers got acute and convalescent COVID-19 samples from the United States, Italy and Spain.

As handled by the study authors: Cell counts per sample came from amplifying reference gene primers. The assay was immunoSEQ multiplex PCR, and TCRdb's table has in-frame clones only and misses some. The V and J calls and clone size are taken from that table; D and trimming were inferred from the DNA. The data show some 200,000 clones, roughly four fifths seen once. Enrollees, about 18 to 89 years old, lived in fewer than 25 US areas. The study assigned cohorts using participant-reported clinical history. This CDR3 contains 17 residues. Trimming left V 4 bases short and J 2 bases short, with 18 bases between. Per the germline V gene, CDR1 is LGHDT and CDR2 is YNNKEL (reference sequence).

The sequence came from a woman aged 40 to 49 with acute COVID-19. The chain links TRBV3-1 (or the pseudogene TRBV3-2) to TRBJ2-4; TRBD2 might be the D (6 bases). Sequencing was carried out using PBMCs or T cells enriched from blood (not recorded which). The CDR3 DNA is TGTGCCAGCAGCCCAGCGGGTGGCAGTCAATCCAAAAACATTCAGTACTTC. Translating it yields CASSPAGGSQSKNIQYF.